This T cell receptor (beta chain) was obtained from a study of blood T cell repertoires in COVID-19. The overall study: From the United States, Italy and Spain came samples of acute and convalescent COVID-19. The analysed material was cDNA or gDNA that came from T cells, B-cell-depleted T cells, or PBMCs.

In the authors' methods: Estimates of nucleated cell counts were drawn from the amplification of reference gene primers. Only in-frame clones appear in the TCRdb table, and some are missing; sequencing was by immunoSEQ multiplex PCR. The DNA gave D and trimming, while V, J and clone size come from that table. The sample records fewer than 130,000 clones, 82% being singletons. Sequencing was performed on peripheral blood. The TCR was taken from a woman aged 55-69 years with acute or convalescent COVID-19.

The CDR3: CATSDWSGTEAFF. As DNA, the CDR3 is TGTGCCACCAGTGATTGGAGTGGCACTGAAGCTTTCTTT. The V and J genes are TRBV24-1 and TRBJ1-1, with D uncertain. Germline CDR1 KGHDR, CDR2 SFDVKD. The CDR3 totals 13 residues. Trimming removed 2 bases at V and 4 bases at J, with 7 bases between.